Here is one TCR beta chain with its context. As yet, its antigen is unknown. The data stem from a study of CD8 T cells in Susac syndrome. It was treatment-naive patients with stable or active relapsing-remitting disease who made up the multiple sclerosis controls. This CDR3 comprises 17 residues. J was trimmed by 4 bases and V by 0 bases; bases with no gene match: 6. Germline assignment: CDR1 LGHNA and CDR2 YSLEER. Study findings and constraints: An acknowledgment was made by the study that its TCR sequencing and HLA analysis involved relatively few individuals.

Reverse transcription of roughly 0.5 to 1 ug RNA was performed with random hexamers. It was immunoSEQ multiplex PCR that amplified TCR beta CDR3 across 54 Vbeta and 13 Jbeta. TCRdb itself ran the immunoSEQ multiplex PCR reads through MiXCR, one entry per CDR3 protein. Of about 290,000 distinct CDR3 sequences in the sample, 70% to 90% were seen once. The receptor was derived from a human donor with multiple sclerosis. This rearrangement joins TRBV4-3 to TRBJ2-3; the match to TRBD2 covers 11 bases. The sequencing input was CD8+ T cells from PBMCs. This chain's CDR3 is CASSQDPPSGGPDTQYF. The CDR3 DNA is TGCGCCAGCAGCCAAGACCCCCCTAGCGGGGGGCCAGATACGCAGTATTTT.